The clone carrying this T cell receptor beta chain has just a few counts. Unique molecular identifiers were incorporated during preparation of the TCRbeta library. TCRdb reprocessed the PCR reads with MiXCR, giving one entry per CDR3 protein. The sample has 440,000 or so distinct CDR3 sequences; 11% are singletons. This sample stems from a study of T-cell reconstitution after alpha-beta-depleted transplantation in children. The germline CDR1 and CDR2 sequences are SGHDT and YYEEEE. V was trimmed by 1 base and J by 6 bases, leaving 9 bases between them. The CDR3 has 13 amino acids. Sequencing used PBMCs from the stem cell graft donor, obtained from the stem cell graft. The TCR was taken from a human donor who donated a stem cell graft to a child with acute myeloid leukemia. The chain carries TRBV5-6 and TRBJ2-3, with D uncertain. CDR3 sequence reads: CASSLYFDDTQYF. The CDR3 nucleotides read TGTGCCAGCAGCTTGTACTTTGACGATACGCAGTATTTT.